Presented here are 3 T cell receptor beta chains from one specimen sequenced in a study of graft-versus-host responses after intestinal transplantation. Graft-derived tissue was subjected to processing to liberate intraepithelial and lamina propria lymphocytes. Assay used: immunoSEQ multiplex PCR; TCRdb lists only in-frame clones, some missing. Here the sample spans roughly 19,000 clones, roughly three quarters being singletons. The sequencing here drew on ileum tissue, taken about 3 weeks after intestinal transplant. Source of these receptors: a human patient who received an intestinal transplant, so some T cells may come from the graft donor.

The chain employs TRBV13 and TRBJ2-1, with a tentative D call TRBD2 (7 bases). The CDR3 length is 17 residues. Trimming took 1 base from V and 7 from J, leaving 20 bases between them. Per the germline V gene, CDR1 is PRHDT and CDR2 is FYEKMQ (reference sequence). The CDR3 sequence is CASSLVGGGLADNEQFF. The CDR3 bases are TGTGCCAGCAGCTTAGTAGGAGGGGGGCTAGCGGATAATGAGCAGTTCTTC.

CDR3 sequence (DNA): TGTGCCAGCAGTACCCATATGACAGGGGACGTGGAGACCCAGTACTTC. It specifies CASSTHMTGDVETQYF. The chain has TRBV27 and TRBJ2-5, with 8 bases that match TRBD1. Per the germline V gene, CDR1 is MNHEY and CDR2 is SMNVEV (reference sequence). The CDR3 is made up of 16 amino acids. V was pared by 5 bases and J by 5 bases, with 13 bases of the junction left unmatched.

In this sample, this clone turned up once. The chain combines TRBV30 with TRBJ2-3; D gene unclear. Germline V gene lookup returns CDR1 GTSNPN and CDR2 SVGIG (reference sequence). Trimming stripped 0 bases from V and 0 bases from J, with 4 bases between. CDR3 length: 13 amino acids. The CDR3 sequence: CAWSVLSTDTQYF. The CDR3 nucleotides read TGTGCCTGGAGTGTATTAAGCACAGATACGCAGTATTTT.